This T cell receptor beta chain was profiled in a study of low-dose radiotherapy and immunotherapy resistance in tumors. Study at large: Members of Cohort 2 were treated with 1 Gy per fraction every two weeks; their total was 13 Gy over 26 weeks.

First-strand cDNA relied on TRAV- and TRBV-specific primers spanning alpha and beta chains. PCR amplification of the TCRs was performed with Phusion for 20 PCR cycles, and it relied on a constant-region primer together with a V-primer adapter. TCRdb re-called the reads with MiXCR, one entry per CDR3 protein. The sample lists around 100,000 distinct CDR3 sequences; 20% to 25% were seen once. The length of the CDR3 is 14 residues. The germline gives CDR1 MNHNY, CDR2 SVGAGI (reference sequence). V trimming: 5 bases; J trimming: 4 bases; junction bases outside the gene matches: 3. The time point: after trial treatment. The sample's treatment: LDRT plus nivolumab, ipilimumab, low-dose cyclophosphamide and aspirin (RACIN trial).

The chain links TRBV6-6 to TRBJ2-7; the match to TRBD1 covers 12 bases. Sequencing was performed on PBMCs, taken after low-dose radiotherapy plus immunotherapy. This sequence was found in a female donor with ovarian cancer. The CDR3, as DNA: TGTGCCAGCAGTACGGGACAGGGGGCGTACGAGCAGTACTTC. Protein: CASSTGQGAYEQYF.